The 20 T cell receptor beta chains presented below share a single source sample, sequenced in a study of blood T cells in healthy people across ages. For the second PCR, which ran for roughly 7 to 11 cycles, a sample-barcoded 5' primer and a J-beta primer mix were used. A single record per CDR3 protein comes from TCRdb applying MiXCR to the 5' RACE reads. The sample gives roughly 700,000 distinct CDR3 sequences, about 34% of which show up once; approximately 15% is in the top ten. Source material: blood. These receptors were collected from a woman at least 80 years old in good health.

This clonotype was found a few times. The chain couples TRBV6-5 to TRBJ1-1; D is perhaps TRBD1 (6 bases). Trimming pared 2 bases from V and 1 base from J, leaving 8 bases between. Germline CDR1 and CDR2: MNHEY and SVGAGI. The CDR3 loop spans 14 amino acids. Here the CDR3 reads CASSYDRQNTEAFF. In nucleotides, the CDR3 is TGTGCCAGCAGTTACGACAGGCAGAACACTGAAGCTTTCTTT.

The rearrangement links TRBV5-1 to TRBJ2-3; a weak D match, TRBD2 (5 bases). Trimming took off 4 bases at V and 5 bases at J, with 11 bases between the two ends. This CDR3 is 13 amino acids long. The germline V gene encodes CDR1 SGHRS and CDR2 YFSETQ. Here the CDR3 reads CASSPGKGDTQYF. CDR3 in DNA: TGCGCCAGCAGCCCGGGGAAGGGAGATACGCAGTATTTT.

Concerning this clonotype: The junction differs from germline at one of its ends, possibly a read error. The rearrangement links TRBV11-2 to TRBJ2-1, with no clear D. CDR1 SGHAT and CDR2 FQNNGV come from the germline V gene. The CDR3 loop spans 16 amino acids. CDR3 sequence (DNA): TGTGCCGGCAGCCCCCTCGGGTCCTTCTCCTACAATGAGCAGTTCTTC. Amino acids: CAGSPLGSFSYNEQFF. Drawing the rest from reference TRBV11-2 and TRBJ2-1, the complete variable domain is EAGVAQSPRYKIIEKRQSVAFWCNPISGHATLYWYQQILGQGPKLLIQFQNNGVVDDSQLPKDRFSAERLKGVDSTLKIQPAKLEDSAVYLCAGSPLGSFSYNEQFFGPGTRLTVL.

This clonotype appeared many times. V and J are TRBV6-5 and TRBJ2-1; D not resolved. This CDR3 spans 11 amino acids. Germline V lookup: CDR1 MNHEY, CDR2 SVGAGI. The V end was cut by 9 bases, the J end by 8 bases, with 11 bases between. CDR3 residues: CASAMMDEQFF. CDR3 nucleotides: TGTGCCAGTGCGATGATGGATGAGCAGTTCTTC.

CDR3 region: CASSYSIGAYEQYF. The DNA of the CDR3 is TGTGCCAGCAGTTACTCTATAGGGGCCTACGAGCAGTACTTC. The rearrangement links TRBV6-5 to TRBJ2-7, with a possible D match to TRBD1 (5 bases). The germline V gene encodes CDR1 MNHEY and CDR2 SVGAGI. V was shortened by 0 bases and J by 2 bases, with 8 bases between the two germline ends. The CDR3 extends over 14 amino acids.

This rearrangement joins TRBV5-5 to TRBJ2-1; D might be TRBD2 (5 bases). Between the trimmed V and J ends, which lost 10 bases and 7 bases, there was a span of 18 bases. Germline V gene data show CDR1 as SGHKS and CDR2 as YYEKEE (reference sequence). The length of the CDR3 is 13 residues. CDR3 region: CAGELGRGNEQFF. CDR3 bases: TGTGCCGGCGAGCTGGGTCGGGGAAATGAGCAGTTCTTC.

This chain connects TRBV3-1 to TRBJ2-3; D may be TRBD2 (6 bases). The CDR3 length is 16 residues. Germline V gene data show CDR1 as LGHDT and CDR2 as YNNKEL (reference sequence). Trimming removed 0 bases from V and 3 bases from J, with 13 bases in between. CDR3 sequence reads: CASSQDWRGSTDTQYF. DNA for the CDR3: TGTGCCAGCAGCCAAGATTGGAGGGGCAGTACAGATACGCAGTATTTT.

This clonotype was counted a few times. The chain couples TRBV5-1 to TRBJ1-1, with D unresolved. V was clipped by 0 bases and J by 0 bases, with 12 bases between them. This CDR3 is 16 amino acids long. Germline values: CDR1 SGHRS, CDR2 YFSETQ. The CDR3 region has the DNA TGCGCCAGCAGCTTGGGTTCTCAAGCCCTGAACACTGAAGCTTTCTTT. This translates into CASSLGSQALNTEAFF.

This clonotype was observed a handful of times. With a much larger clone just one base away, this may be a read error. The CDR3: CSALPGSRPADTQYF. The CDR3 nucleotides read TGCAGTGCTCTTCCGGGATCTCGTCCCGCAGATACGCAGTATTTT. This sequence joins TRBV20-1 and TRBJ2-3; D is perhaps TRBD2 (5 bases). Germline values: CDR1 DFQATT, CDR2 SNEGSKA (reference sequence). The CDR3 is made up of 15 amino acids. The V gene lost 5 bases and the J gene lost 4 bases, with 19 bases spanning the gap.

This clonotype was seen many times. This sequence joins TRBV30 and TRBJ1-2; 8 nucleotides line up with TRBD1. Losses at the gene ends were 3 bases for V and 0 bases for J; bases not matched to a gene: 9. The CDR3 is 16 residues long. Germline V gives CDR1 GTSNPN, CDR2 SVGIG (reference sequence). The DNA of the CDR3 is TGTGCCTGGAGCGGATTGCCGGGACAGGCTAACTATGGCTACACCTTC. It yields the protein CAWSGLPGQANYGYTF. The full variable domain, its missing parts supplied by reference TRBV30 and TRBJ1-2, is SQTIHQWPATLVQPVGSPLSLECTVEGTSNPNLYWYRQAAGRGLQLLFYSVGIGQISSEVPQNLSASRPQDRQFILSSKKLLLSDSGFYLCAWSGLPGQANYGYTFGSGTRLTVV.

This clonotype was detected only once. V gene TRBV20-1 combines with J gene TRBJ1-2, with 9 bases that match TRBD1. The V gene's germline CDR1 is DFQATT and CDR2 SNEGSKA (reference sequence). The CDR3 sequence is 16 residues long. With V trimmed by 1 base and J by 5 bases, 11 bases remained unmatched. CDR3 residues: CSARGEQGAAHYGYTF. The CDR3 bases are TGCAGTGCTAGAGGAGAACAGGGGGCTGCCCATTATGGCTACACCTTC.

The sample holds a few counts of this clonotype. A read error may be the cause here, since a much bigger clone is one base away. V is TRBV29-1 and J is TRBJ2-5; TRBD1 aligns across 7 bases. The V and J ends lost 7 bases and 11 bases, in that order; junction bases with no gene match: 13. The CDR3 sequence is 12 residues long. Germline V gene lookup returns CDR1 SQVTM and CDR2 ANQGSEA. In DNA form, the CDR3 reads TGCAGCGGGGACAGCACGGCCAATGAGCAGTACTTC. Translation gives CSGDSTANEQYF.

This chain joins TRBV20-1 and TRBJ2-1; 9 nucleotides align to TRBD2. CDR1 DFQATT and CDR2 SNEGSKA come from the germline V gene (reference sequence). V trimming: 6 bases; J trimming: 3 bases; junction bases outside the gene matches: 9. This CDR3 spans 15 amino acids. In DNA, the CDR3 is TGCAGTGCCCAGTCCGGGACTAGCCTCTACAATGAGCAGTTCTTC. Its translation: CSAQSGTSLYNEQFF.

The chain uses TRBV20-1 and TRBJ1-2; no clear D gene. Trimming removed 6 bases from V and 6 bases from J, with 23 bases in between. The CDR3 length is 15 residues. Germline V gene lookup returns CDR1 DFQATT and CDR2 SNEGSKA (reference sequence). The CDR3 loop is CSAAIRGIGSHGYTF. The DNA for the CDR3 is TGCAGTGCAGCGATACGGGGTATCGGGAGCCATGGCTACACCTTC.

With respect to this clonotype: An end of the junction differs from the germline gene, which may be a read error. The V and J genes are TRBV5-1 and TRBJ2-5, with D unclear. Germline assignment: CDR1 SGHRS and CDR2 YFSETQ. This CDR3 has 14 residues. The CDR3, as DNA: TGCGCCGGCAGCCCCGACCCTCGGGAAGAGACCCAGTACTTC. Amino acid sequence: CAGSPDPREETQYF.

The chain uses TRBV7-2 and TRBJ2-1; TRBD2 might be the D (6 bases). CDR1 SGHTA and CDR2 FQGNSA come from the germline V gene. V was cut by 1 base and J by 1 base, with 14 bases left in between. This CDR3 contains 17 residues. The CDR3 loop is CASSLGSGVGSYNEQFF. CDR3 nucleotide sequence: TGTGCCAGCAGCTTAGGTTCGGGGGTAGGGTCCTACAATGAGCAGTTCTTC.

There are many counts of this clonotype. The V call is TRBV9, the J call TRBJ2-7, with 8 nucleotides matching TRBD2. The germline CDR1 and CDR2 sequences are SGDLS and YYNGEE. V shed 3 bases and J 2 bases; nucleotides not matched to a gene: 7. CDR3 length: 15 amino acids. CDR3 region: CASSDGGGTAYEQYF. The CDR3 DNA reads TGTGCCAGCAGCGACGGGGGGGGGACTGCCTACGAGCAGTACTTC.

This clonotype came up once. The genes are TRBV28 and TRBJ1-1; D gene ambiguous. The CDR3 extends over 14 amino acids. Germline loops: CDR1 MDHEN, CDR2 SYDVKM. V was clipped by 2 bases and J by 5 bases, with 12 bases between them. The CDR3 region has the DNA TGTGCCAGCAGTTTAACGGGGTCGCAGACTGAAGCTTTCTTT. Translation gives CASSLTGSQTEAFF.

The chain recombines TRBV7-3 with TRBJ2-1; possibly TRBD1 for D (8 bases). The CDR3 has 15 residues. Trimming shortened V by 5 bases and J by 5 bases, and 16 bases separated the two germline ends. Germline V CDR1 and CDR2: SGHTA, FQGTGA. The CDR3 reads CASSRQGRVNNEQFF. The CDR3 DNA reads as TGTGCCAGCAGCCGACAGGGGAGGGTGAACAATGAGCAGTTCTTC. Full variable domain (remainder filled in from reference TRBV7-3 and TRBJ2-1): GAGVSQTPSNKVTEKGKYVELRCDPISGHTALYWYRQSLGQGPEFLIYFQGTGAADDSGLPNDRFFAVRPEGSVSTLKIQRTERGDSAVYLCASSRQGRVNNEQFFGPGTRLTVL.

This clonotype was observed many times. This rearrangement joins TRBV29-1 to TRBJ2-1; perhaps D is TRBD1 or TRBD2 (6 bases each). The V end was cut by 6 bases, the J end by 4 bases, with 19 bases between. Germline V gene sequence: CDR1 SQVTM, CDR2 ANQGSEA. CDR3 size: 15 residues. In DNA, the CDR3 is TGCAGCGTCGACGGTCCCGGGGGCAGGTACAATGAGCAGTTCTTC. Its protein is CSVDGPGGRYNEQFF.